The next 26 T cell receptor beta chains were all read from a single sample in a study of blood T cell repertoires in COVID-19. Repertoires were generated with immunoSEQ multiplex PCR, while TCRdb's copy carries only in-frame clones and drops some. There are approximately 250,000 clones in the sample; approximately 89% occur only once, and 1.5% to 2% lies in the top ten. Sample: peripheral blood. These receptors came from a woman aged 55-69 years who had recovered from COVID-19.

This CDR3 is CASSQTGISYEQYF. CDR3 coding DNA: TGTGCCAGCAGCCAGACAGGAATTTCCTACGAGCAGTACTTC. This chain connects TRBV4-2 to TRBJ2-7, with D maybe TRBD1 (6 bases). Germline-derived CDR1 and CDR2 are LGHNA and YNFKEQ. The CDR3 length is 14 residues. The V end was cut by 3 bases, the J end by 1 base, with 10 bases between.

This chain uses TRBV13 with TRBJ2-2; 8 bases agree with TRBD2. Germline V gene data show CDR1 as PRHDT and CDR2 as FYEKMQ (reference sequence). The ends lost 5 bases at V and 3 bases at J; junction bases unmatched: 5. The CDR3 has 15 residues. The CDR3 sequence: CASSPTSGYTGELFF. For the CDR3, the DNA is TGTGCCAGCAGCCCCACTAGCGGTTACACCGGGGAGCTGTTTTTT.

The chain links TRBV5-1 to TRBJ2-5; 7 bases line up with TRBD1. CDR3 length equals 15 residues. V shed 1 base and J 4 bases; nucleotides not matched to a gene: 7. Germline loops: CDR1 SGHRS, CDR2 YFSETQ. The CDR3 nucleotides read TGCGCCAGCAGCTTGCGGGACAGTTCTCGAGAGACCCAGTACTTC. Its translation is CASSLRDSSRETQYF.

The V and J genes are TRBV27 and TRBJ1-2, with D perhaps matching TRBD1 (5 bases). V was clipped by 3 bases and J by 3 bases, with 14 bases between them. Germline V gives CDR1 MNHEY, CDR2 SMNVEV (reference sequence). This CDR3 has 15 residues. The CDR3 region is CASSFRQTLDYGYTF. CDR3 nucleotide sequence: TGTGCCAGCAGTTTCAGACAGACCCTTGACTATGGCTACACCTTC.

The V gene is TRBV7-3, the J gene TRBJ1-6; possible D gene TRBD1, 6 bases. Between the trimmed V and J ends, which lost 6 bases and 7 bases, there was a span of 13 bases. Germline CDR1 is SGHTA and CDR2 is FQGTGA. The CDR3 is made up of 14 amino acids. CDR3 nucleotides: TGTGCCAGCAGGAATACAGGGCGCAATTCACCCCTCCACTTT. Protein product: CASRNTGRNSPLHF.

The chain carries TRBV9 and TRBJ1-1; 7 bases fit TRBD1. This CDR3 contains 15 residues. Unmatched junction bases numbered 12, after V lost 6 bases and J lost 4 bases. The V gene's germline CDR1 is SGDLS and CDR2 YYNGEE. The CDR3, as DNA: TGTGCCAGCAACTCTGGCGGGACAGTTTTCACTGAAGCTTTCTTT. Its translation: CASNSGGTVFTEAFF.

The V gene is TRBV11-1, the J gene TRBJ2-7; TRBD1 matches 11 bases. CDR3 length equals 13 residues. J gave up 5 bases and V 10 bases, and 7 bases lay outside the gene matches. Germline lookup yields CDR1 SGHAT and CDR2 FQDESV (reference sequence). CDR3 sequence (DNA): TGTGCCATCCAAGGACAGGGGGCCCACGAGCAGTACTTC. It encodes CAIQGQGAHEQYF. Complete variable domain (other parts from reference TRBV11-1 and TRBJ2-7): EAEVAQSPRYKITEKSQAVAFWCDPISGHATLYWYRQILGQGPELLVQFQDESVVDDSQLPKDRFSAERLKGVDSTLKIQPAELGDSAMYLCAIQGQGAHEQYFGPGTRLTVT.

The chain uses TRBV11-2 and TRBJ2-7, with D unresolved. The germline gives CDR1 SGHAT, CDR2 FQNNGV. CDR3 length: 11 amino acids. Trimming left V 5 bases short and J 10 bases short, with 12 bases between. CDR3 amino acids: CASSEVGLQYF. CDR3 DNA sequence: TGTGCCAGCAGCGAGGTTGGTCTCCAGTACTTC.

The rearrangement joins TRBV5-1 to TRBJ2-7, with 11 bases matching TRBD2. Unmatched junction bases numbered 12, after V lost 3 bases and J lost 7 bases. The length of the CDR3 is 16 residues. Looked up from germline, CDR1 is SGHRS and CDR2 is YFSETQ. Here the CDR3 reads CASSYLSGGASSEQYF. The CDR3 DNA is TGCGCCAGCAGCTACCTTAGCGGGGGGGCCAGTAGTGAGCAGTACTTC.

J is TRBJ2-7 and V is TRBV4-2, with D possibly being TRBD1 (6 bases). The CDR3 length is 13 residues. Per the germline V gene, CDR1 is LGHNA and CDR2 is YNFKEQ. Trimming shortened V by 5 bases and J by 2 bases, and 10 bases separated the two germline ends. CDR3 nucleotide sequence: TGTGCCAGCAGCAACCGGGACACCTACGAGCAGTACTTC. As protein: CASSNRDTYEQYF.

The table lists this clone with a count of one. The chain carries TRBV28 and TRBJ2-2; 13 nucleotides line up with TRBD2. Germline V gene sequence: CDR1 MDHEN, CDR2 SYDVKM. This CDR3 is built from 14 residues. J gave up 6 bases and V 7 bases, and 2 bases lay outside the gene matches. CDR3 bases: TGTGCCAGCAAGACTAGCGGGGGGTCCGGGGAGCTGTTTTTT. Translating gives CASKTSGGSGELFF. The full variable domain, rest sourced from reference TRBV28 and TRBJ2-2, is DVKVTQSSRYLVKRTGEKVFLECVQDMDHENMFWYRQDPGLGLRLIYFSYDVKMKEKGDIPEGYSVSREKKERFSLILESASTNQTSMYLCASKTSGGSGELFFGEGSRLTVL.

This clone has just one count. The chain uses TRBV10-3 and TRBJ1-5, with 7 bases matching TRBD1. Germline assignment: CDR1 ENHRY and CDR2 SYGVKD. This CDR3 comprises 16 residues. J lost 4 bases, V lost 3 bases, and 9 bases had no gene match. The CDR3 sequence: CAISDPGQRINQPQHF. The CDR3 bases are TGTGCCATCAGTGATCCGGGACAGCGGATTAATCAGCCCCAGCATTTT.

This clone appeared a single time. The chain couples TRBV19 to TRBJ2-3, with 9 bases identical to TRBD1. Germline V gene data show CDR1 as LNHDA and CDR2 as SQIVND (reference sequence). Unmatched junction bases numbered 5, after V lost 4 bases and J lost 0 bases. This CDR3 spans 16 amino acids. For the CDR3, the DNA is TGTGCCAGTAGTAGAGGGACAGGGTCTAGCACAGATACGCAGTATTTT. Translating it yields CASSRGTGSSTDTQYF.

V is TRBV9 and J is TRBJ1-1; D is unclear. V was pared by 0 bases and J by 5 bases, with 11 bases between. Germline V gives CDR1 SGDLS, CDR2 YYNGEE. The CDR3 is 14 residues long. The CDR3 protein is CASSVEPGRTEAFF. CDR3 bases: TGTGCCAGCAGCGTAGAACCGGGTAGAACTGAAGCTTTCTTT.

This clone occurred once. The chain uses TRBV19 and TRBJ2-3; 7 nucleotides match TRBD2. V dropped 2 bases and J dropped 3; count of bases not matched to a gene: 5. The CDR3 length is 15 residues. Germline CDR1 reads LNHDA; CDR2 reads SQIVND (reference sequence). The CDR3 sequence is CASSIRLASTDTQYF. In DNA form, the CDR3 reads TGTGCCAGTAGTATACGACTAGCTTCTACAGATACGCAGTATTTT.

This chain joins TRBV5-1 and TRBJ2-7; 12 nucleotides match TRBD2. The ends lost 4 bases at V and 2 bases at J; junction bases unmatched: 7. The CDR3 runs to 16 residues. The germline gives CDR1 SGHRS, CDR2 YFSETQ. CDR3 bases: TGCGCCAGCAGCAGAGTCCTAGCGGGGGGGACCTACGAGCAGTACTTC. Protein sequence: CASSRVLAGGTYEQYF.

The CDR3 nucleotides read TGTGCCAGCAGTGACCCGGACAGCTTTGGGAAAAACATTCAGTACTTC. Translation: CASSDPDSFGKNIQYF. This chain links TRBV6-1 with TRBJ2-4; D is possibly TRBD1 (6 bases). The CDR3 runs 16 residues. Germline V gene lookup returns CDR1 MNHNS and CDR2 SASEGT. V was trimmed by 3 bases and J by 4 bases, leaving 16 bases between them.

The chain combines TRBV24-1 with TRBJ2-5; D might be TRBD1 (5 bases). Trimming took off 4 bases at V and 0 bases at J, with 14 bases between the two ends. Germline CDR1 reads KGHDR; CDR2 reads SFDVKD. This CDR3 contains 16 residues. CDR3 sequence (DNA): TGTGCCACCAGTGACCCCCGACAGTTCCACCAAGAGACCCAGTACTTC. Translated: CATSDPRQFHQETQYF.

The chain combines TRBV11-3 with TRBJ2-5; 13 bases line up with TRBD2. V shed 5 bases, J shed 3 bases, and the junction held 6 bases outside the gene matches. Germline CDR1 SGHNT, CDR2 YENEEA. There are 16 residues in the CDR3. CDR3 amino acids: CASSGGLAGAEETQYF. The CDR3 DNA follows: TGTGCCAGCAGCGGAGGACTAGCGGGGGCTGAAGAGACCCAGTACTTC.

The chain employs TRBV2 and TRBJ2-6; D unresolved. This CDR3 region has 14 residues. Trimming removed 4 bases at V and 0 bases at J, with 4 bases between. Germline CDR1 reads SNHLY; CDR2 reads FYNNEI. CDR3 in amino acids: CASSGDSGANVLTF. As DNA, the CDR3 is TGTGCCAGCAGTGGAGACTCTGGGGCCAACGTCCTGACTTTC.

The V gene is TRBV28, the J gene TRBJ1-6; D is unclear. V shed 7 bases and J shed 4 bases, with 17 bases lying between them. Germline CDR1 reads MDHEN; CDR2 reads SYDVKM. The CDR3 is 16 residues long. The CDR3 DNA follows: TGTGCCAGCACCTTGTACAGCTTAAGTTATAATTCACCCCTCCACTTT. This gives the protein CASTLYSLSYNSPLHF. The full variable domain, in which reference TRBV28 and TRBJ1-6 provide the parts outside the CDR3, is DVKVTQSSRYLVKRTGEKVFLECVQDMDHENMFWYRQDPGLGLRLIYFSYDVKMKEKGDIPEGYSVSREKKERFSLILESASTNQTSMYLCASTLYSLSYNSPLHFGNGTRLTVT.

CDR3 nucleotide sequence: TGTGCCACCAGCTCCGGGACAGGGTTCGATCAGCCCCAGCATTTT. It encodes CATSSGTGFDQPQHF. V usage is TRBV15 and J usage is TRBJ1-5; 9 nucleotides align to TRBD1. The germline V gene encodes CDR1 LNHNV and CDR2 YYDKDF (reference sequence). The CDR3 consists of 15 residues. V was pared by 5 bases and J by 5 bases, with 7 bases of the junction left unmatched.

The rearrangement joins TRBV9 to TRBJ2-5; D possibly corresponds to TRBD2 (5 bases). This CDR3 has 14 residues. V lost 4 bases to trimming and J lost 2 bases, with 12 bases between them. Per the germline V gene, CDR1 is SGDLS and CDR2 is YYNGEE. Here the CDR3 DNA reads TGTGCCAGCAGCCACCTATCGGGGCAAGAGACCCAGTACTTC. It is translated as CASSHLSGQETQYF.

The rearrangement links TRBV5-1 to TRBJ2-5; 9 nucleotides align to TRBD1. V lost 1 base to trimming and J lost 5 bases; unmatched junction nucleotides: 9. Germline CDR1 reads SGHRS; CDR2 reads YFSETQ. The CDR3 spans 16 residues. The CDR3 coding sequence is TGCGCCAGCAGCTTGTACGGGACAGGGAGGGATGAGACCCAGTACTTC. Protein: CASSLYGTGRDETQYF.

This rearrangement joins TRBV27 to TRBJ1-2; tentatively, D is TRBD1 (5 bases). Trimming cost V 2 bases and J 4 bases, with 8 bases left between them. CDR3 length: 13 amino acids. Germline V gives CDR1 MNHEY, CDR2 SMNVEV (reference sequence). CDR3 amino acids: CASSLMGLYGYTF. For the CDR3, the DNA is TGTGCCAGCAGTTTAATGGGGCTCTATGGCTACACCTTC.

V usage is TRBV13 and J usage is TRBJ2-2; D is possibly TRBD2 (6 bases). This CDR3 is 14 amino acids long. The V end was cut by 5 bases, the J end by 1 base, with 8 bases between. Germline V gives CDR1 PRHDT, CDR2 FYEKMQ (reference sequence). CDR3 nucleotides: TGTGCCAGCAGCCGCGGGGAGAACACCGGGGAGCTGTTTTTT. Translated: CASSRGENTGELFF.